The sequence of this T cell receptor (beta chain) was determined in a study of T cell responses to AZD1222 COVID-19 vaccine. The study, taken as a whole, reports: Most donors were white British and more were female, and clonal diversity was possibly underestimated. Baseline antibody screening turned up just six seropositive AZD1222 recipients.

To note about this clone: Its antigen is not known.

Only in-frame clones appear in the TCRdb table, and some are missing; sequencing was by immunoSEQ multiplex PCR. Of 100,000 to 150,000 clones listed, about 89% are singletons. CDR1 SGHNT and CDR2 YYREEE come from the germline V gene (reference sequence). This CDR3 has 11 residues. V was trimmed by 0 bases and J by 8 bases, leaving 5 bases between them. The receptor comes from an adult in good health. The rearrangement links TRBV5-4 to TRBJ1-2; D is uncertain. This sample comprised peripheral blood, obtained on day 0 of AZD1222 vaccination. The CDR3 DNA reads TGTGCCAGCAGCTTGGACGGGGGCTACACCTTC. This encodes CASSLDGGYTF.